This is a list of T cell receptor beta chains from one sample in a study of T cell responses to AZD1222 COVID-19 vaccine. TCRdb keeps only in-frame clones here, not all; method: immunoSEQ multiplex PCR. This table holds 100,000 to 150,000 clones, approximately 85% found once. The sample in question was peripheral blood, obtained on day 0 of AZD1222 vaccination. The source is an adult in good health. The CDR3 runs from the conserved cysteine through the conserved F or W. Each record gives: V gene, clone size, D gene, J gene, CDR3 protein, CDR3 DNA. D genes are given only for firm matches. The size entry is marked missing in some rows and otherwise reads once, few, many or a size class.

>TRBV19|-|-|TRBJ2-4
CASSIGVQGAKNIQYF
TGTGCCAGTAGTATAGGGGTTCAGGGGGCCAAAAACATTCAGTACTTC
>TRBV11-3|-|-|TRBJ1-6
CASSLDWGSGFTHNSPLHF
TGTGCCAGCAGCTTAGATTGGGGCAGCGGCTTCACCCATAATTCACCCCTCCACTTT
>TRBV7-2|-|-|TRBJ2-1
CASSLVGGNEQFF
TGTGCCAGCAGCTTAGTTGGGGGCAATGAGCAGTTCTTC
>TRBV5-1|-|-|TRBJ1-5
CASSLDGGRNQPQHF
TGCGCCAGCAGCTTGGACGGGGGCCGCAATCAGCCCCAGCATTTT
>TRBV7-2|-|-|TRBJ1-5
CASTGGGQPQHF
TGTGCCAGCACCGGGGGCGGTCAGCCCCAGCATTTT
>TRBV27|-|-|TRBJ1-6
CASRVQGSPLHF
TGTGCCAGCAGAGTACAGGGCTCACCCCTCCACTTT
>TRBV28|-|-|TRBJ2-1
CASSVYNEQFF
TGTGCCAGCAGTGTCTACAATGAGCAGTTCTTC
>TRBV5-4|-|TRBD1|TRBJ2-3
CASTPGGPSRTDTQYF
TGTGCCAGCACCCCAGGGGGCCCCTCTCGCACAGATACGCAGTATTTT
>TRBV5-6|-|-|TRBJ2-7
CASSLSYAGRYEQYF
TGTGCCAGCAGCTTGTCCTATGCGGGGAGGTACGAGCAGTACTTC
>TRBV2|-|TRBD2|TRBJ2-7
CASTSGGAGEQYF
TGTGCCAGTACTAGCGGGGGGGCCGGCGAGCAGTACTTC
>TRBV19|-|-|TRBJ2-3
CASSTGGTDTQYF
TGTGCCAGTAGTACAGGAGGCACAGATACGCAGTATTTT
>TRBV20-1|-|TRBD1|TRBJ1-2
CSASATGTGTFYGYTF
TGCAGTGCTAGTGCAACCGGGACAGGGACCTTCTATGGCTACACCTTC
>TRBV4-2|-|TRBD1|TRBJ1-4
CASSQDVRGLGEKLFF
TGTGCCAGCAGCCAAGATGTCAGGGGGCTGGGGGAAAAACTGTTTTTT
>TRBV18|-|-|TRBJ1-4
CASSPGVTNEKLFF
TGTGCCAGCTCACCAGGGGTCACCAATGAAAAACTGTTTTTT
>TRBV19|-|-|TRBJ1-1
CASSIDPGAEAFF
TGTGCCAGTAGTATAGATCCGGGGGCTGAAGCTTTCTTT
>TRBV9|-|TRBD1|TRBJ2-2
CASSAKRNPGQRNTGELFF
TGTGCCAGCAGCGCTAAGCGAAACCCGGGACAGAGGAACACCGGGGAGCTGTTTTTT
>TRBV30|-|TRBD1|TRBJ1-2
CAWSLAGTAIGYTF
TGTGCCTGGAGTCTAGCCGGGACAGCTATAGGCTACACCTTC
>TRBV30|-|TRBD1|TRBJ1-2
CAAKQGAHSYGYTF
TGTGCCGCAAAACAGGGGGCCCACTCCTATGGCTACACCTTC
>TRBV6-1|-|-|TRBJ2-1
CASSEAGTLNEQFF
TGTGCCAGCAGTGAAGCAGGAACTCTTAATGAGCAGTTCTTC
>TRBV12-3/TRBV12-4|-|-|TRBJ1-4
CASSLQDRGLFF
TGTGCCAGCAGTCTACAGGACAGAGGACTGTTTTTT
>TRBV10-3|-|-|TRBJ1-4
CAISADFSPGGKLFF
TGTGCCATCAGTGCCGACTTCTCCCCAGGCGGAAAACTGTTTTTT
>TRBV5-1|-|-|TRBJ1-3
CASSWGPGASGNTIYF
TGCGCCAGCAGCTGGGGCCCGGGGGCCTCTGGAAACACCATATATTTT
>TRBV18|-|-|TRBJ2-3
CASSPPGLGADTQYF
TGTGCCAGCTCACCCCCGGGACTGGGGGCAGATACGCAGTATTTT
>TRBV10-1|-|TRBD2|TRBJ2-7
CASSPGLATIYEQYF
TGCGCCAGCAGTCCGGGACTAGCGACAATCTACGAGCAGTACTTC
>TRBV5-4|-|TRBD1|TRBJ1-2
CASRRTGEEIYGYTF
TGTGCCAGCAGACGGACAGGCGAAGAAATTTATGGCTACACCTTC
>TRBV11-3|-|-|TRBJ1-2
CASSIPPLGGYTF
TGTGCCAGCAGCATCCCCCCCCTAGGGGGCTACACCTTC
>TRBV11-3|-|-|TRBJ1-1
CASSYDTTTEAFF
TGTGCCAGCAGCTACGACACCACCACTGAAGCTTTCTTT
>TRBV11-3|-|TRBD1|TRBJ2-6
CASSDRGGANVLTF
TGTGCCAGCAGCGACAGGGGAGGGGCCAACGTCCTGACTTTC
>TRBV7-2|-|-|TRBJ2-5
CASSFPGKNQETQYF
TGTGCCAGCAGCTTCCCAGGGAAGAACCAAGAGACCCAGTACTTC
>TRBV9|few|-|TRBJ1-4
CASSPQRGGGNEKLFF
TGTGCCAGCAGCCCACAACGCGGAGGGGGTAATGAAAAACTGTTTTTT
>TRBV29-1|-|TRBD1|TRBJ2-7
CSVEGGWDRADGQYF
TGCAGCGTTGAAGGGGGGTGGGACAGGGCCGACGGGCAGTACTTC
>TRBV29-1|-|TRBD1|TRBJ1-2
CSTGGAGYTF
TGCAGCACAGGGGGTGCTGGCTACACCTTC
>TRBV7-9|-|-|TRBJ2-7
CASSSPGAPGRTTSYEQYF
TGTGCCAGCAGCTCCCCGGGGGCCCCCGGGCGAACAACCTCCTACGAGCAGTACTTC
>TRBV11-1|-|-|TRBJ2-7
CASSFEQGGEQYF
TGTGCCAGCAGCTTTGAACAGGGCGGGGAGCAGTACTTC
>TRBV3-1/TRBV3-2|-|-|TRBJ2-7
CASSQELSYYEQYF
TGTGCCAGCAGCCAAGAATTATCTTACTACGAGCAGTACTTC
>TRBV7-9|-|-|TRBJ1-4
CASSPPPNEKLFF
TGTGCCAGCAGCCCGCCTCCCAATGAAAAACTGTTTTTT
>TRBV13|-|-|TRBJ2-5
CASRKGRVETQYF
TGTGCCAGCAGAAAGGGGCGCGTGGAGACCCAGTACTTC
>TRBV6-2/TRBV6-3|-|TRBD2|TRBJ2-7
CASSTAWEAGSYEQYF
TGTGCCAGCAGTACGGCGTGGGAAGCGGGGTCCTACGAGCAGTACTTC
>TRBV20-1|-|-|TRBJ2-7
CSARGTGVGSF
TGCAGTGCTAGAGGTACGGGAGTCGGCAGCTTC
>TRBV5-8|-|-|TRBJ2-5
CASRPRAAQETQYF
TGTGCCAGCCGTCCCCGCGCCGCACAAGAGACCCAGTACTTC
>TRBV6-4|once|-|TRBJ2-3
CASSVGGASTDTQYF
TGTGCCAGCAGTGTTGGGGGGGCTTCCACAGATACGCAGTATTTT
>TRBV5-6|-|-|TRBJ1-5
CASSFFDLNQPQHF
TGTGCCAGCAGCTTTTTCGACCTAAATCAGCCCCAGCATTTT
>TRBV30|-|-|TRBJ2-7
CAARTGSYEQYF
TGTGCCGCCCGGACGGGCTCCTACGAGCAGTACTTC
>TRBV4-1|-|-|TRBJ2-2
CASSQGPGSSRRSGELFF
TGCGCCAGCAGCCAAGGCCCGGGGTCGTCTAGGCGGTCCGGGGAGCTGTTTTTT
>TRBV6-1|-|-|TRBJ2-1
CASSERASNSYNEQFF
TGTGCCAGCAGTGAAAGGGCCAGTAATTCCTACAATGAGCAGTTCTTC
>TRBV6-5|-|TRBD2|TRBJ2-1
CASGPGLVNEQFF
TGTGCCAGCGGGCCGGGACTAGTCAATGAGCAGTTCTTC
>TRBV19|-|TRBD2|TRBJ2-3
CASSPTGGSTDTQYF
TGTGCCAGTAGCCCTACGGGGGGGAGCACAGATACGCAGTATTTT
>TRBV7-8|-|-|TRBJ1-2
CASSPSRVQLYGYTF
TGTGCCAGCAGCCCCTCAAGGGTACAGTTGTATGGCTACACCTTC
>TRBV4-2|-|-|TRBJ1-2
CASSQRNLAGYTF
TGTGCCAGCAGCCAACGTAACCTTGCAGGCTACACCTTC
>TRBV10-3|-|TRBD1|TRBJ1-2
CAISEDTGGDGYTF
TGTGCCATCAGTGAGGATACAGGGGGCGACGGCTACACCTTC